These 18 T cell receptor beta chains originate from one sample sequenced in a study of shared clonotypes between healthy human individuals. Sequencing was performed with immunoSEQ multiplex PCR; in TCRdb, only in-frame clones are kept and a portion is missing. The repertoire holds 2.5 million or so clones, roughly nine tenths seen once, with roughly 0.14% in the top ten. The sequencing input was naive CD4+ T cells sorted from blood. As to subset: CD45RA+ positively selected. The receptor set was obtained from a man aged 18 to 30 in good health.

This sequence joins TRBV5-1 and TRBJ2-3; 7 nucleotides match TRBD1. CDR1 and CDR2 from the germline V gene are SGHRS and YFSETQ. After removal of 6 bases from V and 2 bases from J, the junction contained 9 bases not matched to a gene. The length of the CDR3 is 15 residues. CDR3 nucleotide sequence: TGCGCCAGCACCCCGGGACAGACACTCACAGATACGCAGTATTTT. Protein product: CASTPGQTLTDTQYF.

The V gene is TRBV5-1, the J gene TRBJ1-2, with 10 bases that match TRBD1. Losses at the gene ends were 5 bases for V and 4 bases for J; bases not matched to a gene: 8. Germline V gene lookup returns CDR1 SGHRS and CDR2 YFSETQ. CDR3 length equals 15 residues. CDR3 coding DNA: TGCGCCAGCAGGCCTGGGACAGGGGATGTCTATGGCTACACCTTC. Translating gives CASRPGTGDVYGYTF.

About this clone itself: Other DNA sequences of this sample code for an identical CDR3. CDR3 in DNA: TGTGCCAGCAGTGAGAGCAACTATGGCTACACCTTC. Translation: CASSESNYGYTF. The chain is built from TRBV2 and TRBJ1-2; D is unresolved. The CDR3 is 12 residues long. The V gene's germline CDR1 is SNHLY and CDR2 FYNNEI. V shed 3 bases and J shed 2 bases, with 4 bases lying between them.

In regard to this clone: The sample holds other DNA sequences that translate to the same CDR3. This chain uses TRBV2 with TRBJ2-5; D unresolved. Germline CDR1 reads SNHLY; CDR2 reads FYNNEI. The CDR3 has 11 amino acids. The V and J ends lost 7 bases and 1 base respectively, with 4 bases between them. The CDR3 loop reads CASTTQETQYF. The DNA for the CDR3 is TGTGCCAGCACCACCCAAGAGACCCAGTACTTC.

The chain has TRBV29-1 and TRBJ2-1; D might be TRBD1 (6 bases). Germline CDR1 and CDR2: SQVTM and ANQGSEA. The CDR3 contains 15 residues. The V gene lost 3 bases and the J gene lost 3 bases, with 15 bases spanning the gap. The CDR3 DNA sequence: TGCAGCGTTGACAGGGGTGATTTGGGCTACAATGAGCAGTTCTTC. It is translated as CSVDRGDLGYNEQFF.

With respect to this clone: Additional DNA sequences in this sample encode the identical CDR3. The gene calls are TRBV7-9 and TRBJ1-1, with D unresolved. Germline CDR1 and CDR2: SEHNR and FQNEAQ (reference sequence). The CDR3 covers 13 residues. The V end was cut by 5 bases, the J end by 1 base, with 8 bases between. The DNA of the CDR3 is TGTGCCAGCAGCCCGGAGGGGAACACTGAAGCTTTCTTT. It is translated as CASSPEGNTEAFF.

This chain links TRBV4-3 with TRBJ2-3, with D possibly matching TRBD2 (6 bases). The V and J ends lost 0 bases and 3 bases respectively, with 13 bases between them. Germline CDR1 LGHNA, CDR2 YSLEER. This CDR3 region has 16 residues. CDR3 DNA: TGCGCCAGCAGCCAAGATTCAAGCGGGCAGACAGATACGCAGTATTTT. Encoded protein: CASSQDSSGQTDTQYF.

The sample holds one count of this clone. Other nucleotide sequences in the sample specify the same CDR3. The chain links TRBV6-5 to TRBJ2-4, with a possible D match to TRBD2 (5 bases). V was cut by 6 bases and J by 1 base, with 10 bases left in between. The CDR3 has 14 residues. Germline CDR1 MNHEY, CDR2 SVGAGI. This CDR3 is CASSRPGAKNIQYF. Here the CDR3 DNA reads TGTGCCAGCAGCCGACCGGGGGCCAAAAACATTCAGTACTTC.

DNA of the CDR3: TGCGCCAGCAGCCGGTCAGGGGTGAACACTGAAGCTTTCTTT. Translation gives CASSRSGVNTEAFF. The V call is TRBV5-1, the J call TRBJ1-1; D is perhaps TRBD1 (6 bases). This CDR3 contains 14 residues. Between the trimmed V and J ends, which lost 4 bases and 0 bases, there was a span of 10 bases. The germline V gene encodes CDR1 SGHRS and CDR2 YFSETQ.

The chain employs TRBV27 and TRBJ2-7, with D perhaps being TRBD1 or TRBD2 (5 bases each). The V end lost 5 bases, the J end lost 2 bases, and 16 bases lay between the germline ends. Per the germline V gene, CDR1 is MNHEY and CDR2 is SMNVEV (reference sequence). This CDR3 is 15 amino acids long. CDR3 sequence (DNA): TGTGCCAGCAGTACTCGGGGCGGAATAACCTACGAGCAGTACTTC. It codes for CASSTRGGITYEQYF.

The chain recombines TRBV28 with TRBJ1-4; TRBD1 agrees at 9 bases. This CDR3 has 15 residues. Unmatched junction bases numbered 8, after V lost 5 bases and J lost 7 bases. CDR1 is MDHEN, CDR2 SYDVKM, per germline. The DNA of the CDR3 is TGTGCCAGCAGTGAGGGACAGGGCCGAGGTGAAAAACTGTTTTTT. Its translation is CASSEGQGRGEKLFF. Full variable domain (rest looked up from reference TRBV28 and TRBJ1-4): DVKVTQSSRYLVKRTGEKVFLECVQDMDHENMFWYRQDPGLGLRLIYFSYDVKMKEKGDIPEGYSVSREKKERFSLILESASTNQTSMYLCASSEGQGRGEKLFFGSGTQLSVL.

The chain has TRBV11-2 and TRBJ2-3; no clear D gene. Trimming removed 5 bases at V and 1 base at J, with 10 bases between. The CDR3 consists of 14 residues. Per the germline V gene, CDR1 is SGHAT and CDR2 is FQNNGV. CDR3 residues: CASSPPPRTDTQYF. CDR3 bases: TGTGCCAGCAGCCCCCCGCCTCGCACAGATACGCAGTATTTT.

The rearrangement links TRBV7-9 to TRBJ2-1; D tentatively fits TRBD1 or TRBD2 (6 bases each). Germline lookup yields CDR1 SEHNR and CDR2 FQNEAQ (reference sequence). With 2 bases removed from V and 8 bases from J, the gap between germline ends came to 22 bases. The CDR3 is 17 residues long. CDR3 nucleotide sequence: TGTGCCAGCAGCTTACTGGGGGGCGGGCTGGAGAACTATGAGCAGTTCTTC. Amino acids: CASSLLGGGLENYEQFF.

The chain uses TRBV9 and TRBJ2-1, with 15 nucleotides matching TRBD2. The V gene's germline CDR1 is SGDLS and CDR2 YYNGEE. This CDR3 has 21 residues. The junction had 10 bases not matched to a gene; V was cut back by 0 bases and J by 0 bases. The CDR3 is CASSVGLSRTSGRASYNEQFF. DNA for the CDR3: TGTGCCAGCAGCGTAGGATTATCGAGGACTAGCGGGAGGGCCTCCTACAATGAGCAGTTCTTC. Full variable domain (rest looked up from reference TRBV9 and TRBJ2-1): DSGVTQTPKHLITATGQRVTLRCSPRSGDLSVYWYQQSLDQGLQFLIQYYNGEERAKGNILERFSAQQFPDLHSELNLSSLELGDSALYFCASSVGLSRTSGRASYNEQFFGPGTRLTVL.

Notes on this clone: The identical CDR3 is also encoded by other nucleotide sequences in the sample. V and J are TRBV30 and TRBJ2-5; 8 bases fit TRBD2. The CDR3 is 12 amino acids. The J segment lost 4 bases and the V segment lost 3 bases, leaving 1 base of the junction unmatched. The germline V gene encodes CDR1 GTSNPN and CDR2 SVGIG (reference sequence). CDR3 nucleotide sequence: TGTGCCTGGAGGGGACTAGTAGAGACCCAGTACTTC. It specifies CAWRGLVETQYF. Filled out from reference TRBV30 and TRBJ2-5, the complete variable domain reads SQTIHQWPATLVQPVGSPLSLECTVEGTSNPNLYWYRQAAGRGLQLLFYSVGIGQISSEVPQNLSASRPQDRQFILSSKKLLLSDSGFYLCAWRGLVETQYFGPGTRLLVL.

The V gene is TRBV7-8, the J gene TRBJ2-2; D is possibly TRBD1 (6 bases). This CDR3 is 14 amino acids long. Germline values: CDR1 SGHVS, CDR2 FQNEAQ. The V and J ends lost 8 bases and 4 bases respectively, with 14 bases between them. CDR3 coding DNA: TGTGCCAGCGGGGCAGGGGCCCCCACCGGGGAGCTGTTTTTT. Translation gives CASGAGAPTGELFF.

The chain recombines TRBV4-1 with TRBJ2-3; tentatively, D is TRBD1 (5 bases). Per germline, CDR1 MGHRA and CDR2 YSYEKL. The CDR3 has 16 residues. V lost 0 bases and J lost 2, with 12 bases in between. The CDR3 here is CASSQDKEQDTDTQYF. The CDR3 nucleotides read TGCGCCAGCAGCCAAGATAAAGAACAGGACACAGATACGCAGTATTTT.

The table lists this clone with a count of one. The chain recombines TRBV7-9 with TRBJ1-4, with 7 bases matching TRBD1. CDR3 length: 13 residues. Per the germline V gene, CDR1 is SEHNR and CDR2 is FQNEAQ (reference sequence). Trimming took 3 bases from V and 14 from J; bases not matched to a gene: 9. The CDR3 here is CASSFVEGQYLFF. The CDR3 DNA is TGTGCCAGCAGCTTCGTGGAGGGACAGTATCTGTTTTTT.